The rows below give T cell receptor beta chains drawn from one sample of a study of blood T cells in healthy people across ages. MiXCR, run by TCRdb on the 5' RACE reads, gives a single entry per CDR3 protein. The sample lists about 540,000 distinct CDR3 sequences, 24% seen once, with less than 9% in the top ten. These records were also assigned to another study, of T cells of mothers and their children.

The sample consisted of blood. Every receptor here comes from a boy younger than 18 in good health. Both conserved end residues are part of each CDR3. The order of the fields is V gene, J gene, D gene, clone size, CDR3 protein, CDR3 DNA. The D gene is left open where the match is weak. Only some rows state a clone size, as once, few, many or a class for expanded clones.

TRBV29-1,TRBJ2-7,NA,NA,CSVRQGGEQYF,TGCAGCGTACGACAGGGAGGGGAGCAGTACTTC
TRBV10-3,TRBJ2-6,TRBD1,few,CAIQGQLAGANVLTF,TGTGCCATTCAGGGACAGCTTGCTGGGGCCAACGTCCTGACTTTC
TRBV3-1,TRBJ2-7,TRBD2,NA,CASSRTSGGVIYEQYF,TGTGCCAGCAGCCGAACTAGCGGGGGGGTAATCTACGAGCAGTACTTC
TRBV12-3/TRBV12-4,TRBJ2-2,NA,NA,CASSFSGLNTGELFF,TGTGCCAGCAGTTTTTCCGGGCTCAACACCGGGGAGCTGTTTTTT
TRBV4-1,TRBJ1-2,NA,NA,CASSQDSRTKGNYGYTF,TGCGCCAGCAGCCAAGATTCTCGGACCAAGGGAAACTATGGCTACACCTTC
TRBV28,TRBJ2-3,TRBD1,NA,CASSFGQVEDTQYF,TGTGCCAGCAGTTTCGGACAGGTTGAAGATACGCAGTATTTT
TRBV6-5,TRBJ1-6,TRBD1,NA,CASSQMVGGATPLHF,TGTGCCAGCAGCCAAATGGTAGGGGGCGCGACTCCCCTCCACTTT
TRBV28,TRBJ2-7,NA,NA,CASSFASRYEQYF,TGTGCCAGCAGTTTTGCTAGCCGGTACGAGCAGTACTTC
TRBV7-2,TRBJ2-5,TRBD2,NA,CASSLRTSGFQETQYF,TGTGCCAGCAGCTTAAGGACTAGCGGGTTCCAAGAGACCCAGTACTTC
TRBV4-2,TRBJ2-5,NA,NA,CASRVSGDETQYF,TGTGCCAGCAGAGTATCGGGGGACGAGACCCAGTACTTC
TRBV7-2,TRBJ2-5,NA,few,CASNLLHGAGQAYNEQYF,TGTGCCAGCAACTTATTGCATGGGGCAGGCCAGGCTTACAATGAGCAGTACTTC
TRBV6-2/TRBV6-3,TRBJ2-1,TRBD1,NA,CASSYKYGTGTNEQFF,TGTGCCAGCAGTTACAAGTACGGGACAGGTACCAATGAGCAGTTCTTC
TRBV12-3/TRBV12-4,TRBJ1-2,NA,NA,CASSLGLNYGYTF,TGTGCCAGCAGTTTAGGTTTGAACTATGGCTACACCTTC
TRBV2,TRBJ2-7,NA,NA,CANSGVSYEQYF,TGTGCCAACAGTGGCGTATCCTACGAGCAGTACTTC
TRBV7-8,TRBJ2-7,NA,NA,CASSLFPKTPSSEQYF,TGTGCCAGCAGCTTATTCCCCAAGACACCTTCCTCCGAGCAGTACTTC
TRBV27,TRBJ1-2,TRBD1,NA,CASSPWTGSAVGYTF,TGTGCCAGCAGTCCGTGGACAGGGTCGGCTGTTGGCTACACCTTC
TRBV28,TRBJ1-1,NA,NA,CASSSRLGGWAEAFF,TGTGCCAGCAGTTCGCGCCTGGGGGGTTGGGCTGAAGCTTTCTTT
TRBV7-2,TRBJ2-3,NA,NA,CASSQRIDGGDTQYF,TGTGCCAGCAGCCAACGCATAGACGGTGGAGATACGCAGTATTTT
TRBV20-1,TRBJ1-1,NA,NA,CRGGMGGPAEAFF,TGCAGGGGCGGTATGGGGGGCCCGGCTGAAGCTTTCTTT
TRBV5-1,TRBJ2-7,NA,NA,CASSLAVATSTSYEQYF,TGCGCCAGCAGCTTGGCCGTCGCGACTTCAACCTCCTACGAGCAGTACTTC
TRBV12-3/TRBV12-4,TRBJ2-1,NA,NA,CASMDRRTSYNEQFF,TGTGCCAGCATGGATCGGAGGACTTCCTACAATGAGCAGTTCTTC
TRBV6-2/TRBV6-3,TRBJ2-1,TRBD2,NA,CASSYPTGLAGVRVFNEQFF,TGTGCCAGCAGTTACCCGACCGGACTAGCGGGAGTGAGGGTCTTCAATGAGCAGTTCTTC
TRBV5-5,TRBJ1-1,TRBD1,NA,CASSYRGYGDTEAFF,TGTGCCAGCAGCTACAGGGGGTATGGTGACACTGAAGCTTTCTTT
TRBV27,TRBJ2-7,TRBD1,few,CASGPDRVGYEQYF,TGTGCCAGCGGTCCTGACAGGGTAGGATACGAGCAGTACTTC
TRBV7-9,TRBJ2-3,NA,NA,CASSPTQYF,TGTGCCAGCAGCCCCACTCAGTATTTT
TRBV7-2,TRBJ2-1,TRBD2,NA,CASSPGGITYNEQLF,TGTGCCAGCAGCCCCGGGGGGATTACCTACAATGAGCAGCTCTTC
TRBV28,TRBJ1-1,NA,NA,CASSIGRLLAFF,TGTGCCAGCAGTATCGGAAGGTTGTTAGCTTTCTTT
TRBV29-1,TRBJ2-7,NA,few,CSVDGGYEQYF,TGCAGCGTTGATGGGGGGTACGAGCAGTACTTC
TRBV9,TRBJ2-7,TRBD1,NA,CASSASGDSNYEQYF,TGTGCCAGCAGCGCCTCCGGGGACAGCAACTACGAGCAGTACTTC
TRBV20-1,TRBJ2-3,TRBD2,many,CSARGLALTDTQYF,TGCAGTGCTAGAGGACTAGCATTAACAGATACGCAGTATTTT
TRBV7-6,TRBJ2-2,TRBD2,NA,CASSRGLAGGLFF,TGTGCCAGCAGCCGGGGACTAGCGGGAGGGCTGTTTTTT
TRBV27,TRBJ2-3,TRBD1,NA,CASSLDRGPSTDTQYF,TGTGCCAGCAGTCTCGACAGGGGCCCTAGCACAGATACGCAGTATTTT
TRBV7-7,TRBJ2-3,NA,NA,CASSPGRRVFAGSTDTQYF,TGTGCTAGCAGCCCGGGCCGCCGGGTTTTCGCCGGGAGCACAGATACGCAGTATTTT
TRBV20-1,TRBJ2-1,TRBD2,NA,CRIAGGYYNEQFF,TGCAGGATAGCGGGGGGGTACTACAATGAGCAGTTCTTC
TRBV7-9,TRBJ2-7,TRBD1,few,CASSFGQGVYEQYF,TGTGCCAGCAGCTTCGGACAGGGCGTCTACGAGCAGTACTTC
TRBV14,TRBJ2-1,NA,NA,CASSQVSNEQFF,TGTGCCAGCAGCCAAGTTTCCAATGAGCAGTTCTTC
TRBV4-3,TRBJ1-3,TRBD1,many,CASSQDFRGSSGNTIYF,TGCGCCAGCAGCCAAGATTTCAGGGGGAGCTCTGGAAACACCATATATTTT
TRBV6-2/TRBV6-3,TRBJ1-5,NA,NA,CASSYSSRGRNQPQHF,TGTGCCAGCAGCTACTCGAGCAGGGGCCGCAATCAGCCCCAGCATTTT
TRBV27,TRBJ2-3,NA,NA,CASSYGSGDTQYF,TGTGCCAGCAGTTATGGGTCTGGAGATACGCAGTATTTT
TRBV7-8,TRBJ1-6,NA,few,CAGSLAGGNSPLHF,TGTGCCGGCAGCTTAGCGGGGGGTAATTCACCCCTCCACTTT
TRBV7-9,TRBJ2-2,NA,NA,CASSDSLYAGELFF,TGTGCCAGCAGCGATTCTCTGTACGCCGGGGAGCTGTTTTTT
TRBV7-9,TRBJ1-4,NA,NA,CASSLFGEESNEKLFF,TGTGCCAGCAGCTTATTCGGGGAGGAGAGTAATGAAAAACTGTTTTTT